These T cell receptor beta chains were read from a single sample in a study of OX40 agonist ivuxolimab in advanced cancers. Libraries were prepared by immunoSEQ multiplex PCR; TCRdb keeps only in-frame clonotypes and omits some of them. Among almost 65,000 clones listed, roughly 80% were seen once. The sample consisted of CD4+ or CD8+ T cells sorted from blood, taken in a trial of the OX40 agonist ivuxolimab. These receptors were collected from an adult with an advanced solid tumor such as melanoma, head and neck, liver or kidney cancer. CDR3s include the opening cysteine and the closing phenylalanine or tryptophan. A D gene is named only where the DNA matches it firmly. Size is stated for part of the rows, as once, few or many counts, or as a class when the clone is expanded.

d_call	clone_size	v_call	j_call	cdr3_aa	cdr3_nt
.	.	TRBV7-6	TRBJ1-1	CASSLLSLPTEAFF	TGTGCCAGCAGCTTACTTAGCCTCCCGACTGAAGCTTTCTTT
TRBD1	once	TRBV5-1	TRBJ2-3	CASSSDSEGATDTQYF	TGCGCCAGCAGCTCTGATAGCGAGGGGGCCACAGATACGCAGTATTTT
.	.	TRBV2	TRBJ2-3	CASSAQRGTDTQYF	TGTGCCAGCAGTGCCCAGCGCGGGACAGATACGCAGTATTTT
TRBD1	.	TRBV7-9	TRBJ2-7	CASSPATGRPYEQYF	TGTGCCAGCAGCCCCGCGACAGGGAGACCCTACGAGCAGTACTTC
TRBD1	.	TRBV27	TRBJ1-4	CASSTTTGSQEKLFF	TGTGCCAGCAGTACGACGACAGGGTCTCAGGAAAAACTGTTTTTT
.	.	TRBV7-6	TRBJ2-3	CASSPGGGPDTQYF	TGTGCCAGCAGCCCCGGAGGGGGTCCAGATACGCAGTATTTT
.	.	TRBV5-6	TRBJ2-5	CASSLMLAWETQYF	TGTGCCAGCAGCCTGATGCTGGCGTGGGAGACCCAGTACTTC
TRBD1	.	TRBV5-8	TRBJ1-4	CASSNYRGLNEKLFF	TGTGCCAGCAGCAATTACAGGGGCCTAAATGAAAAACTGTTTTTT
TRBD1	.	TRBV19	TRBJ1-3	CASSIRQGISGNTIYF	TGTGCCAGTAGTATCCGACAGGGGATCTCTGGAAACACCATATATTTT
.	.	TRBV5-8	TRBJ1-3	CASSFEQPGNTIYF	TGTGCCAGCAGCTTCGAACAACCTGGAAACACCATATATTTT
.	.	TRBV11-3	TRBJ2-1	CASSLGGGGGQREQFF	TGTGCCAGCAGCTTAGGTGGAGGCGGGGGACAGAGAGAGCAGTTCTTC
.	.	TRBV2	TRBJ1-1	CASSGPTYTEAFF	TGTGCCAGCAGTGGGCCTACCTACACTGAAGCTTTCTTT
TRBD1	.	TRBV19	TRBJ1-2	CASSISGGGYTF	TGTGCCAGTAGTATTTCAGGGGGAGGCTACACCTTC
TRBD1	.	TRBV5-6	TRBJ2-5	CASSARVRGQEQYF	TGTGCCAGCAGCGCTCGGGTCAGGGGGCAAGAGCAGTACTTC
.	.	TRBV5-1	TRBJ2-1	CASSLDREGQFF	TGCGCCAGCAGCTTGGACAGGGAGGGTCAGTTCTTC
.	.	TRBV11-3	TRBJ1-3	CASSPGGNTIYF	TGTGCCAGCAGCCCAGGGGGAAACACCATATATTTT
.	few	TRBV6-5	TRBJ1-6	CASSDGPSPLHF	TGTGCCAGCAGTGACGGACCCTCACCCCTCCACTTT
.	.	TRBV7-9	TRBJ1-5	CASSLSGFSNQPQHF	TGTGCCAGCAGCTTATCAGGGTTTAGCAATCAGCCCCAGCATTTT
TRBD1	.	TRBV6-1	TRBJ1-6	CASSQGQGAWNSPLHF	TGTGCCAGCAGTCAAGGACAGGGGGCTTGGAATTCACCCCTCCACTTT
.	.	TRBV5-1	TRBJ2-3	CASSLDSDTDTQYF	TGCGCCAGCAGCTTGGACAGTGACACAGATACGCAGTATTTT
.	few	TRBV6-5	TRBJ1-5	CASGAEGNQPQHF	TGTGCCAGCGGGGCCGAGGGCAATCAGCCCCAGCATTTT
TRBD1	.	TRBV5-1	TRBJ2-4	CASSVNTGVLAKNIQYF	TGCGCCAGCAGCGTAAACACAGGGGTATTAGCCAAAAACATTCAGTACTTC
.	.	TRBV18	TRBJ2-7	CASSPRRGVSYEQYF	TGTGCCAGCTCCCCGCGGAGGGGGGTCTCCTACGAGCAGTACTTC